This TCR beta chain was recorded in a study of cytomegalovirus exposure and HLA in healthy donors. This clone was counted only a few times. Its target is unknown. From germline, CDR1 is SGHRS and CDR2 YFSETQ. This CDR3 is built from 15 residues. Trimming cost V 6 bases and J 6 bases; bases outside gene matches: 14. Study observations and caveats: Reportedly, diagnosis of cytomegalovirus status by the classifier showed high specificity and sensitivity.

Primers included in the PCR were 60 Vbeta and 13 Jbeta primers. Using immunoSEQ multiplex PCR, the repertoire was profiled, and TCRdb retains in-frame clones only, with some absent. The sample consists of roughly 100,000 clones, 13% to 15% of them appearing once. The V and J genes are TRBV5-1 and TRBJ1-1; 7 positions agree with TRBD1. The sequenced sample consisted of PBMCs. The TCR comes from a female donor in good health and CMV-seronegative. The CDR3 coding sequence is TGCGCCAGCACAGTTTACTCCAGGGGGAGTGCTGAAGCTTTCTTT. Encoded protein: CASTVYSRGSAEAFF.